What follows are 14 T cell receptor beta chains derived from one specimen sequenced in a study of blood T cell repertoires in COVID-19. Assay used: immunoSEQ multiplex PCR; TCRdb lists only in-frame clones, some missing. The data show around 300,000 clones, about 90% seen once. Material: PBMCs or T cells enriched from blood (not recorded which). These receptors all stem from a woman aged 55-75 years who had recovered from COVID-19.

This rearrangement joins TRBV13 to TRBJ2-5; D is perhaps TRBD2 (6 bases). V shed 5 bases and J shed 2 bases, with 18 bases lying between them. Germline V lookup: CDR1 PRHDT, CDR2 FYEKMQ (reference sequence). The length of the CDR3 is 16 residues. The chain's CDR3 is CASSPGAGTLQETQYF. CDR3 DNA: TGTGCCAGCAGCCCTGGGGCGGGGACCCTACAAGAGACCCAGTACTTC.

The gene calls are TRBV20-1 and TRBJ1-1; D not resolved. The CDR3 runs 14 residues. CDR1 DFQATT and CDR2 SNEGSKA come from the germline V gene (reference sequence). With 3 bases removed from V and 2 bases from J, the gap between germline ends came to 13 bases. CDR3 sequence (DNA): TGCAGTGCTAGTAACGAGGGAAGAAACACTGAAGCTTTCTTT. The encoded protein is CSASNEGRNTEAFF.

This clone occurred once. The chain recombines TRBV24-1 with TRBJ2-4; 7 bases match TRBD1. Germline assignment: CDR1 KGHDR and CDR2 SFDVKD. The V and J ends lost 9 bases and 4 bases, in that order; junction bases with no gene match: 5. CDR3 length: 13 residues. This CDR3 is CATQMTGKNIQYF. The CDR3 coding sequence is TGTGCCACCCAAATGACAGGGAAAAACATTCAGTACTTC.

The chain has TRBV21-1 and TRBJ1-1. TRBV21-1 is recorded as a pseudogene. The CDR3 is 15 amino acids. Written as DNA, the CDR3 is TGTGCCAGCAGCAATGGTGGGACGGGACTCCGGGAGGCTTTCTTT. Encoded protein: CASSNGGTGLREAFF.

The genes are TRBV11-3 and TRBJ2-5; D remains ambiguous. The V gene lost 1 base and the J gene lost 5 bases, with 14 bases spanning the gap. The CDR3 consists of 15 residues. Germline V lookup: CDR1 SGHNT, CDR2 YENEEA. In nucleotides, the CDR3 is TGTGCCAGCAGCTTAGTTGTGTCGTCTTTGGAGACCCAGTACTTC. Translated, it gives CASSLVVSSLETQYF. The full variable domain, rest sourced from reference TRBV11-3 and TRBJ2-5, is EAGVVQSPRYKIIEKKQPVAFWCNPISGHNTLYWYLQNLGQGPELLIRYENEEAVDDSQLPKDRFSAERLKGVDSTLKIQPAELGDSAVYLCASSLVVSSLETQYFGPGTRLLVL.

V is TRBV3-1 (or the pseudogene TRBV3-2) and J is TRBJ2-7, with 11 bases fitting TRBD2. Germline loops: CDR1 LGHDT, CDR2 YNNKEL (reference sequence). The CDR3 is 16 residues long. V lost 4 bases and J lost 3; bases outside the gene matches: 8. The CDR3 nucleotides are TGTGCCAGCAGCCCGACTCTAGCGGGGGGCATCTACGAGCAGTACTTC. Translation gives CASSPTLAGGIYEQYF.

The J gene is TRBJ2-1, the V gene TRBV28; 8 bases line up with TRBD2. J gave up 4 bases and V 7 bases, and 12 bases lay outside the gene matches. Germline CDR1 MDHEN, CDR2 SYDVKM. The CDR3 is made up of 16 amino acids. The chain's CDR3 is CASTTLRTSSYNEQFF. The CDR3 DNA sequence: TGTGCCAGCACCACTCTCCGGACTAGCTCATACAATGAGCAGTTCTTC.

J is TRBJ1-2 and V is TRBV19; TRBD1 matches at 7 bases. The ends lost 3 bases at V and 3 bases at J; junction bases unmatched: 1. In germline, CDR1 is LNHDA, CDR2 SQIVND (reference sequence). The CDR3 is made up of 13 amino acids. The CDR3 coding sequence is TGTGCCAGTAGTATTGGGACAGACTATGGCTACACCTTC. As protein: CASSIGTDYGYTF.

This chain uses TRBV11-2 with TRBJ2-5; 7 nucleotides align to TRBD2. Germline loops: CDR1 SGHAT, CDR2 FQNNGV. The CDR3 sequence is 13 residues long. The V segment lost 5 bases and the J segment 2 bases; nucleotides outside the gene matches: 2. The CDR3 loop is CASSTGRQETQYF. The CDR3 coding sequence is TGTGCCAGCAGCACCGGGAGGCAAGAGACCCAGTACTTC.

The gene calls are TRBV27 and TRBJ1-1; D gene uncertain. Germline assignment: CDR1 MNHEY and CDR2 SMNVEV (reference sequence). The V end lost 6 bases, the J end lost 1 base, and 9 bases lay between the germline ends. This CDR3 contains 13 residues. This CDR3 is CASRRSRNTEAFF. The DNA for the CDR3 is TGTGCCAGCAGACGTTCCAGGAACACTGAAGCTTTCTTT.

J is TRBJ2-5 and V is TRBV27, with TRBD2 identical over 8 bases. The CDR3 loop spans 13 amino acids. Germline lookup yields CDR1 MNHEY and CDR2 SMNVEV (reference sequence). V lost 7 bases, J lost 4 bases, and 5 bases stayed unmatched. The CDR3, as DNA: TGTGCCAGCACTCTCAGCGGGAGAGAGACCCAGTACTTC. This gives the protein CASTLSGRETQYF.

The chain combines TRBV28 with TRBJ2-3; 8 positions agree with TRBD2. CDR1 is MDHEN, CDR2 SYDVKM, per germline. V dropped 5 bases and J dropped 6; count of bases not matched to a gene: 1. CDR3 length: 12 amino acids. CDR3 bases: TGTGCCAGCAGTCCGGGGGGGGATACGCAGTATTTT. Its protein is CASSPGGDTQYF.

The CDR3, as DNA: TGTGCCAGCAGTGCACAACAGAACACTGAAGCTTTCTTT. Its protein is CASSAQQNTEAFF. The chain combines TRBV2 with TRBJ1-1; D ambiguous. Germline-derived CDR1 and CDR2 are SNHLY and FYNNEI. Trimming stripped 4 bases from V and 1 base from J, with 7 bases between. The CDR3 loop spans 13 amino acids.

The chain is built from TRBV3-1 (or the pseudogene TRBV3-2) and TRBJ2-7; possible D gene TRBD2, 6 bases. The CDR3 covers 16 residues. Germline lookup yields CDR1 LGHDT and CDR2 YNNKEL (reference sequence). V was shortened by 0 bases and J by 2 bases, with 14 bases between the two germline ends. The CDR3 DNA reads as TGTGCCAGCAGCCAAGATCCAGGGTCGGGAGCCTACGAGCAGTACTTC. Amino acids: CASSQDPGSGAYEQYF.